Each of the 13 T cell receptor beta chains below was sequenced from the same sample in a study of T cells in Graves' hyperthyroidism and ophthalmopathy. TCR beta CDR3 sequences were amplified from RNA transcripts. First-round RT-PCR of the TCR CDR3 relied on the HTBI primer set. TCRdb reanalysed the multiplex PCR reads using MiXCR and keeps one entry per CDR3 protein. The sample shows under 300,000 distinct CDR3 sequences, approximately 13% of them seen only once. Sequencing used blood. These receptors originate from a woman between 40 and 50 years old with Graves' hyperthyroidism.

Concerning this clonotype itself: A read error is possible here, since a much larger clone lies one base away. The chain is built from TRBV25-1 and TRBJ1-2; D not resolved. CDR3 length equals 14 residues. The germline V gene encodes CDR1 MGHDK and CDR2 SYGVNS. The ends were cut back, 2 bases at V and 4 bases at J, with 11 bases in the middle. The CDR3 coding sequence is TGTGCCAGCAGTGAACACAGCAGCTCCTATGGCTACACCTTC. Translated: CASSEHSSSYGYTF.

The chain employs TRBV29-1 and TRBJ1-1; 8 positions match TRBD1. V lost 6 bases and J lost 4; bases outside the gene matches: 7. Germline CDR1 SQVTM, CDR2 ANQGSEA. The CDR3 covers 13 residues. CDR3 residues: CSVTGGLITEAFF. CDR3 in DNA: TGCAGCGTCACAGGGGGTTTGATCACTGAAGCTTTCTTT. The variable domain in full, completed from reference TRBV29-1 and TRBJ1-1, reads SAVISQKPSRDICQRGTSLTIQCQVDSQVTMMFWYRQQPGQSLTLIATANQGSEATYESGFVIDKFPISRPNLTFSTLTVSNMSPEDSSIYLCSVTGGLITEAFFGQGTRLTVV.

The table lists this clonotype with many counts. The V call is TRBV6-6, the J call TRBJ1-5; D remains ambiguous. Trimming took off 2 bases at V and 4 bases at J, with 6 bases between the two ends. The CDR3 length is 13 residues. The germline V gene has CDR1 MNHNY and CDR2 SVGAGI (reference sequence). In DNA, the CDR3 is TGTGCCAGCAGTTACATGGGTAATCAGCCCCAGCATTTT. Its protein is CASSYMGNQPQHF.

In this sample, this clonotype turned up many times. V gene TRBV10-3 combines with J gene TRBJ2-5; 11 bases fit TRBD2. Germline V gene lookup returns CDR1 ENHRY and CDR2 SYGVKD. Trimming cost V 8 bases and J 3 bases; bases outside gene matches: 2. CDR3 length: 13 residues. This chain's CDR3 is CAIGTSGKETQYF. In DNA, the CDR3 is TGTGCCATCGGGACTAGCGGCAAAGAGACCCAGTACTTC.

This clonotype showed up many times. This chain links TRBV5-8 with TRBJ2-3; 7 nucleotides align to TRBD2. This CDR3 is 15 amino acids long. CDR1 and CDR2 (germline): SGHTS, YDEGEE. Losses at the gene ends were 4 bases for V and 1 base for J; bases not matched to a gene: 6. CDR3 sequence reads: CASSHPSGGTDTQYF. DNA of the CDR3: TGTGCCAGCAGCCACCCCAGCGGGGGCACAGATACGCAGTATTTT.

This clonotype was detected many times. V usage is TRBV7-2 and J usage is TRBJ2-5; D unresolved. The V and J ends lost 0 bases and 4 bases respectively, with 3 bases between them. Germline V gene lookup returns CDR1 SGHTA and CDR2 FQGNSA. The CDR3 totals 12 residues. The CDR3 loop is CASSLAAETQYF. The CDR3 nucleotides read TGTGCCAGCAGCTTAGCGGCAGAGACCCAGTACTTC.

This clonotype was seen many times. This chain links TRBV5-1 with TRBJ1-2; no definite D call. This CDR3 has 12 residues. Germline lookup yields CDR1 SGHRS and CDR2 YFSETQ. V dropped 6 bases and J dropped 3 bases, with 9 bases sitting between them. Here the CDR3 DNA reads TGCGCCAGCAACGGGGAAGACTATGGCTACACCTTC. This codes for CASNGEDYGYTF.

Ten or more counts support this clonotype. The chain is built from TRBV12-3 or TRBV12-4 and TRBJ1-1; D not resolved. The CDR3 runs to 13 residues. V shed 2 bases and J shed 4 bases, with 8 bases lying between them. For the CDR3, the DNA is TGTGCCAGCAGTTTAAGAAGGGCCACTGAAGCTTTCTTT. It is translated as CASSLRRATEAFF.

In this sample, this clonotype turned up a few times. The gene calls are TRBV13 and TRBJ1-3; D gene uncertain. The ends were cut back, 0 bases at V and 3 bases at J, with 6 bases in the middle. Germline loops: CDR1 PRHDT, CDR2 FYEKMQ (reference sequence). The CDR3 has 14 amino acids. CDR3 in amino acids: CASSLGGLGNTIYF. The CDR3 DNA is TGTGCCAGCAGCTTAGGTGGGCTTGGAAACACCATATATTTT.

This clonotype was seen at least ten times. The chain carries TRBV11-2 and TRBJ2-5; perhaps TRBD2 as D (6 bases). The CDR3 covers 14 residues. Germline V gene lookup returns CDR1 SGHAT and CDR2 FQNNGV. Deletions cut 2 bases from V and 2 bases from J, with 9 bases between. The CDR3 region has the DNA TGTGCCAGCAGCTTACGTAGCGGACAAGAGACCCAGTACTTC. Translated: CASSLRSGQETQYF.

The J gene is TRBJ2-7, the V gene TRBV2; 12 bases map to TRBD2. Germline V CDR1 and CDR2: SNHLY, FYNNEI. The CDR3 is 16 amino acids. Unmatched junction bases numbered 11, after V lost 7 bases and J lost 4 bases. The CDR3 spells CASTAPGTSGSYEQYF. In DNA, the CDR3 is TGTGCCAGCACCGCGCCCGGGACTAGCGGGTCTTACGAGCAGTACTTC.

V gene TRBV30 combines with J gene TRBJ1-2, with a weak D call TRBD1 (5 bases). The CDR3 covers 11 residues. Germline V gene data show CDR1 as GTSNPN and CDR2 as SVGIG (reference sequence). The CDR3 reads CTSDWGDGYTF. The CDR3 bases are TGTACCTCCGATTGGGGGGATGGCTACACCTTC.

This clonotype was seen repeatedly, ten times or more. The chain links TRBV11-2 to TRBJ2-1; no definite D call. The V end was cut by 5 bases, the J end by 8 bases, with 7 bases between. This CDR3 has 11 residues. Germline CDR1 reads SGHAT; CDR2 reads FQNNGV. The CDR3 DNA is TGTGCCAGCAGCCAAAACTATGAGCAGTTCTTC. This encodes CASSQNYEQFF.